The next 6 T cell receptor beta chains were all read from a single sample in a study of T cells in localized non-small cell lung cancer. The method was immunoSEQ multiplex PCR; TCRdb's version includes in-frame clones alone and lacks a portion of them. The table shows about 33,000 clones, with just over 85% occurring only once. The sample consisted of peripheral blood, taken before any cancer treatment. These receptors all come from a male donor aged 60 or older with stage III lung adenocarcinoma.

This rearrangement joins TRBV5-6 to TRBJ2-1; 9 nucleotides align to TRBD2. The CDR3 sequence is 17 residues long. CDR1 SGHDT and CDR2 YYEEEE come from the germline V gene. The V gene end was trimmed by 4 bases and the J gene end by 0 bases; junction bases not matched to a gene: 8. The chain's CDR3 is CASSMTISGSSYNEQFF. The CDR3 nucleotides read TGTGCCAGCAGCATGACAATTAGCGGGAGCTCCTACAATGAGCAGTTCTTC.

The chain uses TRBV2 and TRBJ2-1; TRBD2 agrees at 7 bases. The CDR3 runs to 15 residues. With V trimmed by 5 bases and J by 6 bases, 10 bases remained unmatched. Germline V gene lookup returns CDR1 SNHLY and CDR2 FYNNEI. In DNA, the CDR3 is TGTGCCAGCAGTTATACCAGCGGGGCTTTCAATGAGCAGTTCTTC. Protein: CASSYTSGAFNEQFF. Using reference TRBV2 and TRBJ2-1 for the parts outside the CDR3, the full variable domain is EPEVTQTPSHQVTQMGQEVILRCVPISNHLYFYWYRQILGQKVEFLVSFYNNEISEKSEIFDDQFSVERPDGSNFTLKIRSTKLEDSAMYFCASSYTSGAFNEQFFGPGTRLTVL.

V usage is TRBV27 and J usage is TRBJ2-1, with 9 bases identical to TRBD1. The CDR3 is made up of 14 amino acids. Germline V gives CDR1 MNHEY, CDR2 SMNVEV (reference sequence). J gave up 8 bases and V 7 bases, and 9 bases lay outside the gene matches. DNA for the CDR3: TGTGCCAGCAAGAACAGGGGGCTCGTCCATGAGCAGTTCTTC. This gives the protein CASKNRGLVHEQFF.

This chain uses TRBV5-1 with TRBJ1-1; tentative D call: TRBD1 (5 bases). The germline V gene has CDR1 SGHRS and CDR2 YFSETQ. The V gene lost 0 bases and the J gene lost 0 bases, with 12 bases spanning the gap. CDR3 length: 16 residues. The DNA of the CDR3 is TGCGCCAGCAGCTTGGGGGCGGGCAGGGTGAACACTGAAGCTTTCTTT. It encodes CASSLGAGRVNTEAFF.

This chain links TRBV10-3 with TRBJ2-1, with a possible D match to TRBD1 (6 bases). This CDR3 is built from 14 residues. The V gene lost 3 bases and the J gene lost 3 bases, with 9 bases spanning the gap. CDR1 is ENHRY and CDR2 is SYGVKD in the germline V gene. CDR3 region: CAISERQDYNEQFF. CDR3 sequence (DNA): TGTGCCATCAGTGAACGACAGGACTACAATGAGCAGTTCTTC.

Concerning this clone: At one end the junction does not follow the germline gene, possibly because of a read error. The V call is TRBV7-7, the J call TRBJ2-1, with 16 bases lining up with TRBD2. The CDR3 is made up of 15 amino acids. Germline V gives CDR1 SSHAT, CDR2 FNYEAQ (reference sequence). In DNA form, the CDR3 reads TGTGCTAGCAGCACGGGACTAGCGGGGGGGGATGAGCAGTTCTTC. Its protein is CASSTGLAGGDEQFF.